A single sample gave rise to the 17 T cell receptor beta chains below, sequenced in a study of blood T cell repertoires in COVID-19 (TCRdb year 2020). Receptors were amplified or captured by the immunoSEQ multiplex PCR assay. What TCRdb holds here is the immuneACCESS table cut down to in-frame rearrangements. Part of the clones is not present; checked against another copy, under half of the missing clones reflect an unresolved V gene, and the others are unexplained. For this sample there are about 260,000 clones; 90% appear just once. The ten largest clones capture roughly 4.3% of the sample. The sample comprised PBMCs or T cells enriched from blood (not recorded which). These receptors were taken from a woman aged 25 to 39 with acute COVID-19.

The V and J genes are TRBV6-4 and TRBJ2-1, with D possibly TRBD1 on 6 matching bases. The CDR3 runs to 14 residues. The V end lost 5 bases, the J end lost 0 bases, and 8 bases lay between the germline ends. Germline CDR1 MRHNA, CDR2 SNTAGT. DNA of the CDR3: TGTGCCAGCAGTCGAGGGGGCTCCTACAATGAGCAGTTCTTC. It is translated as CASSRGGSYNEQFF.

The chain couples TRBV27 to TRBJ2-1; 7 bases are a match to TRBD1. CDR1 is MNHEY and CDR2 is SMNVEV in the germline V gene (reference sequence). The trim removed 5 bases at V and 12 bases at J, leaving 4 bases unmatched. The CDR3 loop spans 11 amino acids. CDR3 DNA sequence: TGTGCCAGCAGTGCGACAGGGCCGCAGTTCTTC. This gives the protein CASSATGPQFF.

This clone appeared a few times. This may be a read error: a much more frequent sequence differs by one nucleotide. Other DNA sequences within the sample encode an identical CDR3. The genes are TRBV2 and TRBJ2-2; the match to TRBD2 covers 11 bases. This CDR3 is 15 amino acids long. Germline trimming cut 6 bases from V and 1 base from J; bases unmatched to any gene: 1. Germline loops: CDR1 SNHLY, CDR2 FYNNEI. The CDR3 loop reads CASSGTSGNTGELFF. The DNA of the CDR3 is TGTGCCAGCAGCGGGACTAGCGGGAACACCGGGGAGCTGTTTTTT.

The chain carries TRBV11-3 and TRBJ2-5; 9 positions match TRBD2. Trimming took 4 bases from V and 3 from J; bases not matched to a gene: 3. CDR1 is SGHNT, CDR2 YENEEA, per germline. The CDR3 sequence is 14 residues long. The CDR3 DNA reads TGTGCCAGCAGCTCTAGCGGGACCGAAGAGACCCAGTACTTC. The encoded protein is CASSSSGTEETQYF.

This chain joins TRBV20-1 and TRBJ2-1; TRBD2 agrees at 14 bases. From germline, CDR1 is DFQATT and CDR2 SNEGSKA (reference sequence). CDR3 length: 15 residues. The V segment lost 3 bases and the J segment 8 bases; nucleotides outside the gene matches: 6. Here the CDR3 DNA reads TGCAGTGCTAGTACGGGACTAGCGGGAGTAGATGAGCAGTTCTTC. Its protein is CSASTGLAGVDEQFF.

The chain recombines TRBV6-5 with TRBJ2-7, with 8 positions matching TRBD2. CDR1 is MNHEY and CDR2 is SVGAGI in the germline V gene. CDR3 length equals 15 residues. The J segment lost 0 bases and the V segment lost 2 bases, leaving 3 bases of the junction unmatched. In nucleotides, the CDR3 is TGTGCCAGCAGTTACACTAGCGGTAGCTCCTACGAGCAGTACTTC. Amino acids: CASSYTSGSSYEQYF.

The chain couples TRBV19 to TRBJ2-2; TRBD1 agrees at 8 bases. This CDR3 contains 18 residues. The J segment lost 3 bases and the V segment lost 1 base, leaving 10 bases of the junction unmatched. Germline V gene lookup returns CDR1 LNHDA and CDR2 SQIVND (reference sequence). The CDR3: CASSIGTQGAYYTGELFF. The CDR3 nucleotides read TGTGCCAGTAGTATAGGGACTCAGGGGGCCTATTACACCGGGGAGCTGTTTTTT.

The genes are TRBV5-3 and TRBJ2-3; 8 bases are a match to TRBD2. Being an ORF, TRBV5-3 has a function that is uncertain. This CDR3 is built from 16 residues. The junction had 5 bases not matched to a gene; V was cut back by 0 bases and J by 2 bases. The CDR3 bases are TGTGCCAGAAGCTTGGCTGTAGCGGGGCCCACAGATACGCAGTATTTT. As protein: CARSLAVAGPTDTQYF.

This rearrangement joins TRBV14 to TRBJ2-4, with unresolved D. V was trimmed by 3 bases and J by 8 bases, leaving 14 bases between them. Looked up from germline, CDR1 is SGHDN and CDR2 is FVKESK. The CDR3 is 14 residues long. As DNA, the CDR3 is TGTGCCAGCAGCCAGGGCCGACAATTAGACATTCAGTACTTC. Translated, it gives CASSQGRQLDIQYF. The full variable domain, with the rest looked up from reference TRBV14 and TRBJ2-4, is EAGVTQFPSHSVIEKGQTVTLRCDPISGHDNLYWYRRVMGKEIKFLLHFVKESKQDESGMPNNRFLAERTGGTYSTLKVQPAELEDSGVYFCASSQGRQLDIQYFGAGTRLSVL.

The chain links TRBV27 to TRBJ2-1; weak D call: TRBD2 (5 bases). V was cut by 10 bases and J by 5 bases, with 27 bases left in between. Germline V CDR1 and CDR2: MNHEY, SMNVEV (reference sequence). The CDR3 length is 17 residues. The CDR3 DNA reads TGTGCCAACGGGGTTAGTGGGAGTGCCTTTCTGGACAATGAGCAGTTCTTC. Translating gives CANGVSGSAFLDNEQFF.

J is TRBJ2-1 and V is TRBV5-4; 8 bases are a match to TRBD2. The ends lost 4 bases at V and 3 bases at J; junction bases unmatched: 6. The CDR3 is 15 residues long. Germline V lookup: CDR1 SGHNT, CDR2 YYREEE (reference sequence). The CDR3 DNA reads as TGTGCCAGCAGCCGTACTAGCGGTGGCTACAATGAGCAGTTCTTC. Translation: CASSRTSGGYNEQFF.

This clone was seen once. The V and J genes are TRBV5-1 and TRBJ1-2; D is possibly TRBD1 (5 bases). The CDR3 is 17 residues long. Trimming pared 4 bases from V and 0 bases from J, leaving 19 bases between. In germline, CDR1 is SGHRS, CDR2 YFSETQ. The CDR3 here is CASSGNKGSGANYGYTF. The CDR3, as DNA: TGCGCCAGCAGCGGGAACAAGGGGTCTGGGGCTAACTATGGCTACACCTTC.

This rearrangement joins TRBV15 to TRBJ1-4; D ambiguous. This CDR3 is 15 amino acids long. Trimming pared 1 base from V and 8 bases from J, leaving 14 bases between. The germline V gene has CDR1 LNHNV and CDR2 YYDKDF (reference sequence). In DNA, the CDR3 is TGTGCCACCAGCAGAGTTGCGGAGAGGGAGGAAAAACTGTTTTTT. Translating it yields CATSRVAEREEKLFF. Supplemented by reference TRBV15 and TRBJ1-4, the full variable domain reads DAMVIQNPRYQVTQFGKPVTLSCSQTLNHNVMYWYQQKSSQAPKLLFHYYDKDFNNEADTPDNFQSRRPNTSFCFLDIRSPGLGDTAMYLCATSRVAEREEKLFFGSGTQLSVL.

V is TRBV13 and J is TRBJ2-7, with TRBD2 matching 10 bases. Germline loops: CDR1 PRHDT, CDR2 FYEKMQ (reference sequence). The CDR3 has 16 amino acids. After removal of 0 bases from V and 3 bases from J, the junction contained 5 bases not matched to a gene. The CDR3 protein is CASSLGLAGVIYEQYF. CDR3 sequence (DNA): TGTGCCAGCAGCTTAGGGCTAGCGGGAGTAATCTACGAGCAGTACTTC.

This clone was observed once. In the same sample, other DNA sequences code for this CDR3. V is TRBV24-1 and J is TRBJ2-1; no clear D. The germline CDR1 and CDR2 sequences are KGHDR and SFDVKD. The CDR3 has 12 residues. Trimming pared 4 bases from V and 4 bases from J, leaving 4 bases between. The CDR3 DNA reads TGTGCCACCAGTGACGGTTACAATGAGCAGTTCTTC. Its protein is CATSDGYNEQFF.

The genes are TRBV5-6 and TRBJ2-7, with D tentatively TRBD2 (6 bases). From germline, CDR1 is SGHDT and CDR2 YYEEEE. This CDR3 is 14 amino acids long. With 3 bases removed from V and 2 bases from J, the gap between germline ends came to 12 bases. CDR3 region: CASSYGDSTYEQYF. The CDR3 nucleotides are TGTGCCAGCAGCTACGGGGACTCAACCTACGAGCAGTACTTC.

The chain recombines TRBV19 with TRBJ2-1, with 7 bases identical to TRBD1. This CDR3 has 11 residues. Germline V lookup: CDR1 LNHDA, CDR2 SQIVND (reference sequence). V shed 5 bases, J shed 14 bases, and the junction held 6 bases outside the gene matches. This CDR3 is CASSHGQAEFF. DNA of the CDR3: TGTGCCAGTAGTCACGGACAGGCAGAGTTCTTC.